The rows below give T cell receptor beta chains drawn from one sample of a study of STAT5B mutations in CD4+ large granular lymphocyte leukemia. The method was immunoSEQ multiplex PCR; TCRdb's version includes in-frame clones alone and lacks a portion of them. The sample holds around 8,900 clones, around nine tenths seen once. Input material: PBMCs. Source of these receptors: a woman in her 70s with CD4+ T-cell large granular lymphocyte leukemia. Both conserved end residues are part of each CDR3. D genes are given only for firm matches. Clone size is shown for a subset of rows, as once, few, many or a class of expanded clone.

j_call clone_size v_call d_call cdr3_aa cdr3_nt
TRBJ1-3 . TRBV28 . CASSVSGNTIYF TGTGCCAGCAGTGTCTCCGGAAACACCATATATTTT
TRBJ1-1 once TRBV4-1 TRBD1 CASRSGQPNTEAFF TGCGCCAGCAGGTCGGGACAGCCGAACACTGAAGCTTTCTTT
TRBJ2-1 . TRBV25-1 TRBD1 CASSGGSGTGTDNEQFF TGTGCCAGCAGTGGGGGTTCCGGGACAGGGACCGACAATGAGCAGTTCTTC
TRBJ1-6 . TRBV2 TRBD1 CASRPTGSMPGTPLHF TGTGCCAGCAGGCCGACAGGGTCCATGCCGGGGACCCCCCTCCACTTT
TRBJ1-1 . TRBV5-1 TRBD1 CASSGQGGNTEAFF TGCGCCAGCAGTGGACAGGGCGGAAACACTGAAGCTTTCTTT
TRBJ1-5 . TRBV2 . CASSGPGSNQPQHF TGTGCCAGCAGTGGGCCAGGATCTAATCAGCCCCAGCATTTT
TRBJ1-2 . TRBV19 . CASSDQGPNYGYTF TGTGCCAGTAGCGACCAGGGCCCTAACTATGGCTACACCTTC
TRBJ2-1 . TRBV14 . CASRGTSKSGPVSYNEQFF TGTGCCAGCAGAGGAACAAGTAAAAGTGGGCCCGTCTCCTACAATGAGCAGTTCTTC
TRBJ1-6 . TRBV7-2 . CASSPSGTFDSPLHF TGTGCCAGCAGCCCCTCCGGGACATTCGATTCACCCCTCCACTTT
TRBJ2-3 . TRBV4-1 . CASSQVGSRIPDTQYF TGCGCCAGCAGCCAAGTGGGGTCTCGGATCCCAGATACGCAGTATTTT
TRBJ1-4 . TRBV7-2 TRBD1 CASSVQGADEKLFF TGTGCCAGCAGCGTACAGGGGGCAGATGAAAAACTGTTTTTT
TRBJ1-4 . TRBV5-6 TRBD1 CASSSGTGVEKLFF TGTGCCAGCAGCTCCGGGACAGGGGTTGAAAAACTGTTTTTT
TRBJ2-7 . TRBV5-6 . CASSLANPGSYEQYF TGTGCCAGCAGCTTGGCAAACCCAGGGAGCTACGAGCAGTACTTC
TRBJ1-4 . TRBV6-1 . CASSVGQGNEKLFF TGTGCCAGCAGTGTAGGGCAGGGGAATGAAAAACTGTTTTTT
TRBJ1-5 . TRBV28 TRBD1 CASSSMDRGHQPQHF TGTGCCAGCAGTTCCATGGACAGGGGTCATCAGCCCCAGCATTTT
TRBJ1-4 . TRBV28 . CASRGATGEKLFF TGTGCCTCGAGGGGGGCAACGGGTGAAAAACTGTTTTTT
TRBJ2-5 . TRBV7-9 TRBD2 CASSSGRGAEETQYF TGTGCCAGCAGCTCCGGGAGGGGAGCTGAAGAGACCCAGTACTTC
TRBJ1-3 . TRBV18 . CASSGSSGNTIYF TGTGCCAGCTCTGGGTCCTCTGGAAACACCATATATTTT
TRBJ1-1 . TRBV5-6 . CASSLEQIMNTEAFF TGTGCCAGCAGCTTGGAACAGATAATGAACACTGAAGCTTTCTTT
TRBJ2-6 . TRBV5-5 . CASSLDWAGANVLTF TGTGCCAGCAGCCTCGACTGGGCTGGGGCCAACGTCCTGACTTTC
TRBJ1-1 . TRBV9 . CASSTRQSGGEAFF TGTGCCAGCAGCACCCGACAGTCCGGCGGGGAAGCTTTCTTT
TRBJ2-2 . TRBV19 . CASRTGGGANTGELFF TGTGCCAGTAGAACGGGCGGGGGCGCGAACACCGGGGAGCTGTTTTTT
TRBJ2-1 . TRBV5-4 TRBD1 CASSLGGGYVNEQFF TGTGCCAGCAGCTTGGGAGGGGGCTACGTCAATGAGCAGTTCTTC
TRBJ2-3 . TRBV5-4 . CASSSGNRAVDTQYF TGTGCCAGCAGCTCGGGGAACAGGGCGGTAGATACGCAGTATTTT
TRBJ2-7 . TRBV6-5 . CASSYSPTYEQYF TGTGCCAGCAGTTACTCTCCAACCTACGAGCAGTACTTC
TRBJ2-7 once TRBV7-2 TRBD1 CASSPDRGPYEQYF TGTGCCAGCAGCCCCGACAGGGGGCCCTACGAGCAGTACTTC
TRBJ1-5 . TRBV2 . CASTLVNNQPQHF TGTGCCAGCACTCTGGTTAACAATCAGCCCCAGCATTTT